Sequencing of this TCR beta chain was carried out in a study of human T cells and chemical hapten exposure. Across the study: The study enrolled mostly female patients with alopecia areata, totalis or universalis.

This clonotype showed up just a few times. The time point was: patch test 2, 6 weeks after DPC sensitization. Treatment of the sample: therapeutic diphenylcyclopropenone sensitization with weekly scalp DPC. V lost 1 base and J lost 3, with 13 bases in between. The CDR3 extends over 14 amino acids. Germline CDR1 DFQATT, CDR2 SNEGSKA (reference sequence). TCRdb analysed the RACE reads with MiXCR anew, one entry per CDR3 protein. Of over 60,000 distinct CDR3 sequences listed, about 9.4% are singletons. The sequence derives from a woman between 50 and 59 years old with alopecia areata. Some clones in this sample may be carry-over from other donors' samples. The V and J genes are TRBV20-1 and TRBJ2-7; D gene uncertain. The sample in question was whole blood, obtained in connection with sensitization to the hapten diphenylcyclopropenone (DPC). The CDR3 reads CSARARWQDYEQYF. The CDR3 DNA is TGCAGTGCTAGAGCTCGGTGGCAGGACTACGAGCAGTACTTC.